Described below is a single TCR beta chain sequence and its context. Antigen unknown. From germline, CDR1 is MGHRA and CDR2 YSYEKL. This CDR3 has 15 residues. V lost 2 bases and J 0 bases, leaving 7 bases between the germline ends. The sample belongs to a study of T cell repertoires in cytomegalovirus infection. General study findings and limits: What dominated the ex vivo response were HLA-C-restricted CMV-specific TCR beta clonotypes.

MiXCR, applied by TCRdb to the reads, yields one record per CDR3 protein. This repertoire shows around 900,000 distinct CDR3 sequences, under 40% found once; its top ten account for around an eighth. The genes are TRBV4-1 and TRBJ1-4, with D tentatively TRBD1 (6 bases). This receptor was obtained from a human donor in good health (CMV status not recorded). Some clones in this sample may be carry-over from other donors' samples. Source: cultured CD8+ T cells from PBMCs, taken from culture after CMV antigen stimulation. Here the CDR3 DNA reads TGCGCCAGCAGCCAACACAGGGCAACTAATGAAAAACTGTTTTTT. The encoded protein is CASSQHRATNEKLFF.